The next 8 T cell receptor beta chains were all read from a single sample in a study of siplizumab effects on memory and regulatory T cells. TCRdb's table, derived via immunoSEQ multiplex PCR, lists solely in-frame clones and lacks some. Altogether approximately 94,000 clones are present, over 85% being singletons, with the ten largest covering approximately 7.1%. What was sequenced was CD8+ T cells sorted from blood. The receptors come from a human donor in good health.

The chain links TRBV13 to TRBJ2-3; no clear D gene. Trimming took 2 bases from V and 6 from J, leaving 12 bases between them. This CDR3 has 14 amino acids. CDR1 and CDR2 from the germline V gene are PRHDT and FYEKMQ (reference sequence). The CDR3 DNA reads as TGTGCCAGCAGCTTACATTCCCTCGGGGATACGCAGTATTTT. This translates into CASSLHSLGDTQYF.

This chain links TRBV7-9 with TRBJ2-7, with D tentatively TRBD2 (5 bases). V was clipped by 5 bases and J by 2 bases, with 7 bases between them. Germline V lookup: CDR1 SEHNR, CDR2 FQNEAQ (reference sequence). CDR3 length: 12 residues. The CDR3 spells CASSDGAYEQYF. The DNA for the CDR3 is TGTGCCAGCAGCGACGGGGCCTACGAGCAGTACTTC.

This chain joins TRBV13 and TRBJ2-7; D tentatively fits TRBD1 or TRBD2 (5 bases each). V lost 3 bases, J lost 7 bases, and 10 bases lay in between. Germline CDR1 and CDR2: PRHDT and FYEKMQ (reference sequence). This CDR3 has 12 amino acids. For the CDR3, the DNA is TGTGCCAGCAGCTTTCAGGGCGGGGAGCAGTACTTC. Translating it yields CASSFQGGEQYF.

The chain is built from TRBV19 and TRBJ2-2; 9 positions agree with TRBD1. The germline V gene encodes CDR1 LNHDA and CDR2 SQIVND (reference sequence). The V and J ends lost 3 bases and 6 bases, in that order; junction bases with no gene match: 8. The CDR3 length is 16 residues. In nucleotides, the CDR3 is TGTGCCAGTAGTATTTCACAGGGGGCGCCTTCCGGGGAGCTGTTTTTT. Protein sequence: CASSISQGAPSGELFF.

This chain connects TRBV30 to TRBJ2-5; D not certain. Trimming removed 3 bases at V and 4 bases at J, with 15 bases between. The CDR3 length is 14 residues. Germline-derived CDR1 and CDR2 are GTSNPN and SVGIG (reference sequence). The CDR3 region is CAWRMDRVGETQYF. In DNA, the CDR3 is TGTGCCTGGAGAATGGATCGGGTTGGAGAGACCCAGTACTTC.

The chain combines TRBV5-1 with TRBJ2-1; 10 nucleotides line up with TRBD2. The CDR3 consists of 15 residues. V lost 4 bases, J lost 6 bases, and 7 bases stayed unmatched. CDR1 SGHRS and CDR2 YFSETQ come from the germline V gene. This chain's CDR3 is CASSPLAGAGNEQFF. In DNA form, the CDR3 reads TGCGCCAGCAGCCCTCTAGCGGGAGCGGGCAATGAGCAGTTCTTC.

The genes are TRBV19 and TRBJ2-1; tentative D call: TRBD1 (6 bases). The CDR3 runs to 14 residues. Germline values: CDR1 LNHDA, CDR2 SQIVND (reference sequence). V lost 5 bases and J lost 0, with 8 bases in between. The DNA for the CDR3 is TGTGCCAGTAGTGCGACAGGCTCCTACAATGAGCAGTTCTTC. Its protein is CASSATGSYNEQFF. Together with reference TRBV19 and TRBJ2-1, the CDR3 gives the full variable domain: DGGITQSPKYLFRKEGQNVTLSCEQNLNHDAMYWYRQDPGQGLRLIYYSQIVNDFQKGDIAEGYSVSREKKESFPLTVTSAQKNPTAFYLCASSATGSYNEQFFGPGTRLTVL.

This clone was recorded once. The chain combines TRBV6-5 with TRBJ1-2; the D is unclear. Germline values: CDR1 MNHEY, CDR2 SVGAGI. This CDR3 has 14 residues. Deletions cut 4 bases from V and 6 bases from J, with 15 bases between. CDR3 sequence reads: CASSLSLGGDGYTF. The CDR3 DNA is TGTGCCAGCAGTTTGTCATTAGGCGGGGATGGCTACACCTTC.